This TCR beta chain stems from a study of T-cell reconstitution after alpha-beta-depleted transplantation in children. Deletions cut 5 bases from V and 4 bases from J, with 17 bases between. The length of the CDR3 is 15 residues. CDR1 is SEHNR and CDR2 is FQNEAQ in the germline V gene (reference sequence). Unique molecular identifiers were incorporated into the prepared TCRbeta library. MiXCR was run by TCRdb on the PCR reads, yielding one entry per CDR3 protein. The sample shows about 510,000 distinct CDR3 sequences, about an eighth of them seen only once. This clonotype turned up a few times. No antigen is known for it. Whole-study results and caveats: It was surviving recipient T cells and thymic progenitors that gave some patients high TCRbeta diversity at day 60. The authors attributed T-cell counts and diversity one year after transplant mostly to newly produced T cells. There were reportedly several hundred expanded graft clones from which alpha-beta T cells came about two months after transplant.

The J gene is TRBJ1-2, the V gene TRBV7-9, with D possibly TRBD1 on 5 matching bases. The receptor's source is a female patient aged 2 to 10 who had a stem cell transplant for aplastic anemia, so the T cells may come from the graft donor. The material sequenced was PBMCs, mostly from graft donor cells, taken 180 days after TCRalphabeta/CD19-depleted stem cell transplant. CDR3 protein: CASSPPREGLYGYTF. For the CDR3, the DNA is TGTGCCAGCAGCCCACCCCGGGAGGGGCTCTATGGCTACACCTTC.